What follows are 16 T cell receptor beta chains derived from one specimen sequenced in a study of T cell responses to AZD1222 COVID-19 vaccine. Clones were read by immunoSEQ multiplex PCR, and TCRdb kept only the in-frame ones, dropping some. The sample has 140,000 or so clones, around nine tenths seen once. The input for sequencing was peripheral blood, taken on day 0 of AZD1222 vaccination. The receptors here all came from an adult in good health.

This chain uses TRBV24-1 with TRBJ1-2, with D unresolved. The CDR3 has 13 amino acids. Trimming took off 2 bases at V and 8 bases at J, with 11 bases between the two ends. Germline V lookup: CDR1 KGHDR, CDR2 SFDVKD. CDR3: CATSDSTSGGYTF. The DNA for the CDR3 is TGTGCCACCAGTGATTCTACGTCGGGAGGCTACACCTTC.

The CDR3 DNA reads as TGTGCCACCAGCAGAGATAATTGGCTGGAGGGAGGGGGCGCAAGATCCGATGAAAAACTGTTTTTT. Translation: CATSRDNWLEGGGARSDEKLFF. V and J are TRBV15 and TRBJ1-4; TRBD1 matches 7 bases. Germline V CDR1 and CDR2: LNHNV, YYDKDF (reference sequence). V lost 0 bases, J lost 6 bases, and 25 bases stayed unmatched. The CDR3 is 22 residues long.

CDR3 sequence (DNA): TGTGCCAGCAGCCCCGGACTAGCGGGACACAATGAGCAGTTCTTC. Its translation is CASSPGLAGHNEQFF. This rearrangement joins TRBV3-1 (or the pseudogene TRBV3-2) to TRBJ2-1, with 12 bases lining up with TRBD2. Unmatched junction bases numbered 3, after V lost 4 bases and J lost 5 bases. The CDR3 loop spans 15 amino acids. Germline lookup yields CDR1 LGHDT and CDR2 YNNKEL (reference sequence).

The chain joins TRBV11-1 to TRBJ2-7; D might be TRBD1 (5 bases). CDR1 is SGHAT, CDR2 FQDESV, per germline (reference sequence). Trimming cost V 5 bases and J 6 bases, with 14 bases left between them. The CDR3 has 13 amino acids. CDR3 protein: CASSPRRVSEQYF. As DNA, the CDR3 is TGTGCCAGCAGCCCCCGCAGGGTGAGCGAGCAGTACTTC. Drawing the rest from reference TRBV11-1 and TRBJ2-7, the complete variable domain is EAEVAQSPRYKITEKSQAVAFWCDPISGHATLYWYRQILGQGPELLVQFQDESVVDDSQLPKDRFSAERLKGVDSTLKIQPAELGDSAMYLCASSPRRVSEQYFGPGTRLTVT.

CDR3 loop: CASSSFGGQKGGGYTF. The CDR3 region has the DNA TGTGCCAGCAGCTCGTTCGGGGGACAAAAAGGAGGTGGCTACACCTTC. The V call is TRBV5-6, the J call TRBJ1-2; possibly TRBD1 for D (6 bases). Germline assignment: CDR1 SGHDT and CDR2 YYEEEE. The ends were cut back, 3 bases at V and 7 bases at J, with 22 bases in the middle. The CDR3 runs to 16 residues.

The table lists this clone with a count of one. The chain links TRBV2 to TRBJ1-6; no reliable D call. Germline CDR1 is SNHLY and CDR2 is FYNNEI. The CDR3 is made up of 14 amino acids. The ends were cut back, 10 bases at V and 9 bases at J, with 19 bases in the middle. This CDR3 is CATRPGRELSPLHF. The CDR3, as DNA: TGTGCCACACGGCCCGGCCGGGAGCTTTCACCCCTCCACTTT.

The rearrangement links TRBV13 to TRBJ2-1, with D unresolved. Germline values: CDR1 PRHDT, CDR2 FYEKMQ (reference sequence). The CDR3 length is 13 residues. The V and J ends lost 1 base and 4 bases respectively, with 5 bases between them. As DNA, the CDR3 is TGTGCCAGCAGCTTAGAACGTTACAATGAGCAGTTCTTC. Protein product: CASSLERYNEQFF.

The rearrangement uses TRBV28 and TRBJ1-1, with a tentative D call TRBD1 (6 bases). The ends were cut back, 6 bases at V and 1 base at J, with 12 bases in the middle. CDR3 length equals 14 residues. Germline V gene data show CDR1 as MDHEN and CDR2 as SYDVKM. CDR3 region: CASSYMDRNTEAFF. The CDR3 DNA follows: TGTGCCAGCAGCTATATGGACAGGAACACTGAAGCTTTCTTT.

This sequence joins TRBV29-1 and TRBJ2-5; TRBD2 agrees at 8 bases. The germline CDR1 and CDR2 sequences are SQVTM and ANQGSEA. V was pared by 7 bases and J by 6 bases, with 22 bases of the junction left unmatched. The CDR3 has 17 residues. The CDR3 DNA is TGCAGCGCTGATGCCTTAATTAGCGGGAAAGGGGTAAAGACCCAGTACTTC. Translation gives CSADALISGKGVKTQYF.

This CDR3 is CASSFNDYGYTF. CDR3 bases: TGTGCCAGCAGCTTTAACGATTATGGCTACACCTTC. The rearrangement links TRBV7-2 to TRBJ1-2; D is ambiguous. Trimming took off 3 bases at V and 5 bases at J, with 7 bases between the two ends. CDR1 and CDR2 from the germline V gene are SGHTA and FQGNSA. The CDR3 spans 12 residues.

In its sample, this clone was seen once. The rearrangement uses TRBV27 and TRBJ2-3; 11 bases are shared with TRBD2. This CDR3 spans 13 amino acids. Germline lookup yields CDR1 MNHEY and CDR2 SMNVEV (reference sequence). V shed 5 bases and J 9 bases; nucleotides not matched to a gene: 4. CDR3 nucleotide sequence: TGTGCCAGCAGTCAAGGGACTAGCGGAACGCAGTATTTT. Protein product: CASSQGTSGTQYF.

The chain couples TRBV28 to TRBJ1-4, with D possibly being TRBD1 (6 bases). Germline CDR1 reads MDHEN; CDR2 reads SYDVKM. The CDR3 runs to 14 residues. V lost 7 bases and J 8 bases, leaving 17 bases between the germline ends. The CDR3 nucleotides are TGTGCCAGCATCAAGGGGGGTGCCAGGGAAAAACTGTTTTTT. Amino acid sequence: CASIKGGAREKLFF.

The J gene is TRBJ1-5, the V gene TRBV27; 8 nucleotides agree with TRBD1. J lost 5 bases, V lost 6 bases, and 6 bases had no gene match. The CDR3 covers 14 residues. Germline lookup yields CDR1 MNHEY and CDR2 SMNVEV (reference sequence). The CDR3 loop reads CASSRTGWDQPQHF. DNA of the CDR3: TGTGCCAGCAGCCGGACAGGGTGGGATCAGCCCCAGCATTTT.

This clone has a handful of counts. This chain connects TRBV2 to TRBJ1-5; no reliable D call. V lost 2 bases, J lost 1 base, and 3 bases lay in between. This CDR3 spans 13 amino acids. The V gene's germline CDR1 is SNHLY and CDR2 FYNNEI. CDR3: CASSEHSNQPQHF. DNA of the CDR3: TGTGCCAGCAGTGAACACAGCAATCAGCCCCAGCATTTT.

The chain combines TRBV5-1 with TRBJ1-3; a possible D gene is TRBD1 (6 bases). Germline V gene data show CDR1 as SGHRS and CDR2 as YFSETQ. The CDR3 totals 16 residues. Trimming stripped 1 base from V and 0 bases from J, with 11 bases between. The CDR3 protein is CASSLFDRTSGNTIYF. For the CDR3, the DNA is TGCGCCAGCAGCTTGTTCGACAGGACCTCTGGAAACACCATATATTTT.

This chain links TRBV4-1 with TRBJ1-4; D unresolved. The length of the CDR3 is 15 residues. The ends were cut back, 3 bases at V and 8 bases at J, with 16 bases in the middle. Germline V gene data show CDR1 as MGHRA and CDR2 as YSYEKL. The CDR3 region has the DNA TGCGCCAGCAGCCAGCTGCCGGGCCTCGGGGAAAAACTGTTTTTT. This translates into CASSQLPGLGEKLFF.